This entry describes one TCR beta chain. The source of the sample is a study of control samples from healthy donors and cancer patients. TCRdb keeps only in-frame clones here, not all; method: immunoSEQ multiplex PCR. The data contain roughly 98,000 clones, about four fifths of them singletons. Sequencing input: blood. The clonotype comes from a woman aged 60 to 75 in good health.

Here the CDR3 DNA reads TGTGCCAGTAGTATAGACCCAAGTGGGGGCAGCGGCTACACCTTC. Its translation is CASSIDPSGGSGYTF. The chain links TRBV19 to TRBJ1-2, with TRBD1 as a possible D gene (6 bases). V was pared by 0 bases and J by 8 bases, with 16 bases between. In germline, CDR1 is LNHDA, CDR2 SQIVND (reference sequence). CDR3 size: 15 residues.